Listed here are 30 T cell receptor beta chains from one sample, sequenced in a study of blood T cell repertoires in COVID-19. Data came from immunoSEQ multiplex PCR; TCRdb stores just in-frame clones and leaves some out. The profile shows tens of thousands of clones, over 65% of them singletons. The source material was peripheral blood. The receptors derive from a woman between 70 and 85 years old with acute or convalescent COVID-19.

This clone was seen only a few times. The chain's CDR3 is CATSDAKDRTEAFF. CDR3 nucleotides: TGTGCCACCAGTGATGCAAAGGACAGAACTGAAGCTTTCTTT. V gene TRBV24-1 combines with J gene TRBJ1-1; a possible D gene is TRBD1 (6 bases). The CDR3 extends over 14 amino acids. V lost 3 bases to trimming and J lost 5 bases, with 12 bases between them. Germline V CDR1 and CDR2: KGHDR, SFDVKD.

The rearrangement joins TRBV5-1 to TRBJ1-2, with a weak D call TRBD1 (5 bases). This CDR3 contains 15 residues. Germline lookup yields CDR1 SGHRS and CDR2 YFSETQ. V gave up 0 bases and J gave up 6 bases, with 15 bases separating them. CDR3 sequence (DNA): TGCGCCAGCAGCTTGGATGTCACAGGTTCTCATGGCTACACCTTC. Translation: CASSLDVTGSHGYTF.

The rearrangement uses TRBV7-9 and TRBJ1-5; D is unresolved. This CDR3 spans 15 amino acids. Trimming removed 3 bases from V and 2 bases from J, with 11 bases in between. Per germline, CDR1 SEHNR and CDR2 FQNEAQ (reference sequence). The CDR3 nucleotides read TGTGCCAGCAGCTTGGGCGGGCCAGGCAATCAGCCCCAGCATTTT. It codes for CASSLGGPGNQPQHF.

This chain connects TRBV7-9 to TRBJ2-7, with 12 bases identical to TRBD1. This CDR3 is built from 15 residues. V dropped 4 bases and J dropped 1; count of bases not matched to a gene: 2. Germline V lookup: CDR1 SEHNR, CDR2 FQNEAQ (reference sequence). As DNA, the CDR3 is TGTGCCAGCAGCTGGGGACAGGGGGCTTCCTACGAGCAGTACTTC. It yields the protein CASSWGQGASYEQYF.

This clone is judged medium-sized (0.01 to 0.1%). CDR3 amino acids: CASSTIMNSKNIQYF. CDR3 DNA: TGTGCCAGCAGTACGATTATGAACTCCAAAAACATTCAGTACTTC. The chain employs TRBV27 and TRBJ2-4; D gene unclear. This CDR3 contains 15 residues. Germline CDR1 is MNHEY and CDR2 is SMNVEV (reference sequence). V was shortened by 5 bases and J by 2 bases, with 13 bases between the two germline ends.

The V and J genes are TRBV19 and TRBJ1-6, with TRBD1 identical over 7 bases. CDR3 length: 15 residues. Germline CDR1 reads LNHDA; CDR2 reads SQIVND (reference sequence). Germline trimming cut 5 bases from V and 3 bases from J; bases unmatched to any gene: 4. The CDR3 DNA follows: TGTGCCAGTAGTGAAGGGGGCAACTATAATTCACCCCTCCACTTT. This encodes CASSEGGNYNSPLHF.

There are a few counts of this clone. The chain is built from TRBV6-2 or TRBV6-3 and TRBJ2-5, with D perhaps TRBD1 (6 bases). The CDR3 consists of 14 residues. V was pared by 5 bases and J by 2 bases, with 12 bases between. In germline, CDR1 is MNHEY, CDR2 SVGEGT. CDR3 amino acids: CASSTRQVQETQYF. The CDR3 coding sequence is TGTGCCAGCAGTACCCGACAGGTACAAGAGACCCAGTACTTC.

This rearrangement joins TRBV19 to TRBJ1-5, with 8 bases aligning to TRBD1. This CDR3 is built from 14 residues. J was trimmed by 3 bases and V by 6 bases; bases with no gene match: 4. The germline CDR1 and CDR2 sequences are LNHDA and SQIVND (reference sequence). CDR3 sequence: CASRGQADNQPQHF. For the CDR3, the DNA is TGTGCCAGTAGGGGACAGGCGGACAATCAGCCCCAGCATTTT.

The J gene is TRBJ2-5, the V gene TRBV7-2; TRBD2 is a possible D gene (5 bases). Germline CDR1 SGHTA, CDR2 FQGNSA. V lost 5 bases to trimming and J lost 4 bases, with 17 bases between them. The CDR3 runs to 15 residues. CDR3: CASSTVNGISETQYF. CDR3 in DNA: TGTGCCAGCAGCACCGTTAACGGGATATCAGAGACCCAGTACTTC.

The chain carries TRBV24-1 and TRBJ2-5; TRBD2 is a possible D gene (6 bases). V was shortened by 1 base and J by 3 bases, with 11 bases between the two germline ends. Germline-derived CDR1 and CDR2 are KGHDR and SFDVKD. The CDR3 loop spans 15 amino acids. CDR3 in amino acids: CATSDFGAGKETQYF. The CDR3 DNA is TGTGCCACCAGTGATTTCGGTGCGGGGAAAGAGACCCAGTACTTC.

This clone was seen only a few times. The CDR3 region is CASSQSCRQGRELNTEAFF. As DNA, the CDR3 is TGCGCCAGCAGTCAATCGTGTAGACAGGGGAGGGAGTTGAACACTGAAGCTTTCTTT. The chain has TRBV23-1 and TRBJ1-1; 8 bases are a match to TRBD1. TRBV23-1 counts as an open reading frame of uncertain function. This CDR3 spans 19 amino acids. With V trimmed by 0 bases and J by 0 bases, 12 bases remained unmatched.

This clone was found a few times. The chain carries TRBV3-1 (or the pseudogene TRBV3-2) and TRBJ2-1, with 7 nucleotides matching TRBD2. Losses at the gene ends were 2 bases for V and 6 bases for J; bases not matched to a gene: 7. The CDR3 extends over 15 amino acids. Germline values: CDR1 LGHDT, CDR2 YNNKEL (reference sequence). The CDR3 coding sequence is TGTGCCAGCAGCCAAAACCCCTCTAGCGGCAATGAGCAGTTCTTC. Encoded protein: CASSQNPSSGNEQFF.

This chain links TRBV7-2 with TRBJ1-5, with D possibly matching TRBD1 (6 bases). Per germline, CDR1 SGHTA and CDR2 FQGNSA. V lost 5 bases and J lost 5, with 16 bases in between. The CDR3 is 15 residues long. The DNA of the CDR3 is TGTGCCAGCAGCCCCGATTATGGACAGTATCAGCCCCAGCATTTT. Its protein is CASSPDYGQYQPQHF.

The CDR3 spells CASSPMTGTETQYF. CDR3 DNA: TGTGCCAGCAGCCCCATGACAGGGACGGAGACCCAGTACTTC. V gene TRBV5-6 combines with J gene TRBJ2-5, with 7 bases identical to TRBD1. V shed 4 bases and J 5 bases; nucleotides not matched to a gene: 8. CDR1 is SGHDT and CDR2 is YYEEEE in the germline V gene. The CDR3 extends over 14 amino acids.

This clone has only a few counts. The chain joins TRBV21-1 to TRBJ2-1; TRBD2 was called by the table and not checked on the DNA. TRBV21-1 is labeled a pseudogene. The CDR3 covers 15 residues. The CDR3 loop is CASSPGLAGANEQFF. The CDR3 DNA is TGTGCCAGCAGTCCAGGACTAGCGGGAGCAAATGAGCAGTTCTTC.

This chain connects TRBV6-4 to TRBJ2-1; a weak D match, TRBD2 (5 bases). V was clipped by 8 bases and J by 1 base, with 12 bases between them. The CDR3 spans 14 residues. In germline, CDR1 is MRHNA, CDR2 SNTAGT. CDR3 region: CASARDFSYNEQFF. CDR3 sequence (DNA): TGTGCCAGCGCGAGGGATTTTTCCTACAATGAGCAGTTCTTC.

The chain links TRBV6-5 to TRBJ1-3; D may be TRBD1 (6 bases). The germline V gene encodes CDR1 MNHEY and CDR2 SVGAGI. CDR3 length equals 14 residues. With 7 bases removed from V and 3 bases from J, the gap between germline ends came to 13 bases. The CDR3 bases are TGTGCCAGCACCACCGGGACACATGGAAACACCATATATTTT. It codes for CASTTGTHGNTIYF.

The CDR3 spells CASSGPTSGRGNEQFF. The CDR3 DNA reads TGTGCCAGCAGTGGCCCGACTAGCGGGAGGGGAAATGAGCAGTTCTTC. The V call is TRBV6-1, the J call TRBJ2-1, with TRBD2 matching 14 bases. V was pared by 4 bases and J by 7 bases, with 6 bases of the junction left unmatched. Germline loops: CDR1 MNHNS, CDR2 SASEGT. This CDR3 has 16 amino acids.

This clone was picked up one time. The genes are TRBV28 and TRBJ1-5; the match to TRBD1 covers 10 bases. V lost 7 bases to trimming and J lost 6 bases; unmatched junction nucleotides: 12. CDR1 MDHEN and CDR2 SYDVKM come from the germline V gene. CDR3 size: 16 residues. The CDR3 spells CASTFWDRGLSQPQHF. Written as DNA, the CDR3 is TGTGCCAGCACCTTTTGGGACAGGGGCTTGAGTCAGCCCCAGCATTTT. Using reference TRBV28 and TRBJ1-5 for the parts outside the CDR3, the full variable domain is DVKVTQSSRYLVKRTGEKVFLECVQDMDHENMFWYRQDPGLGLRLIYFSYDVKMKEKGDIPEGYSVSREKKERFSLILESASTNQTSMYLCASTFWDRGLSQPQHFGDGTRLSIL.

This rearrangement joins TRBV5-4 to TRBJ1-1, with 7 bases matching TRBD1. CDR3 length: 12 amino acids. Germline loops: CDR1 SGHNT, CDR2 YYREEE (reference sequence). V lost 3 bases to trimming and J lost 9 bases; unmatched junction nucleotides: 5. CDR3 bases: TGTGCCAGCAGCTCACCGGGACAGAAAGCTTTCTTT. It is translated as CASSSPGQKAFF.

This clone has just one count. The rearrangement joins TRBV5-4 to TRBJ2-5, with no clear D. The CDR3 contains 13 residues. Germline CDR1 SGHNT, CDR2 YYREEE (reference sequence). V lost 4 bases to trimming and J lost 3 bases, with 10 bases between them. CDR3 DNA sequence: TGTGCCAGCAGCCCGAGCCGTGAAGAGACCCAGTACTTC. This codes for CASSPSREETQYF. The full variable domain, its missing parts supplied by reference TRBV5-4 and TRBJ2-5, is ETGVTQSPTHLIKTRGQQVTLRCSSQSGHNTVSWYQQALGQGPQFIFQYYREEENGRGNFPPRFSGLQFPNYSSELNVNALELDDSALYLCASSPSREETQYFGPGTRLLVL.

J is TRBJ2-5 and V is TRBV9, with D tentatively TRBD1 (6 bases). Germline lookup yields CDR1 SGDLS and CDR2 YYNGEE. This CDR3 contains 14 residues. With 4 bases removed from V and 4 bases from J, the gap between germline ends came to 14 bases. As DNA, the CDR3 is TGTGCCAGCAGCCCCAGCCACAGGGTAGAGACCCAGTACTTC. It is translated as CASSPSHRVETQYF.

This clone showed up many times. DNA for the CDR3: TGCGCCAGCAGCCAAGATAGAGGGTCGGGAGATACGCAGTATTTT. Translating gives CASSQDRGSGDTQYF. The chain combines TRBV4-1 with TRBJ2-3; a weak D match, TRBD2 (5 bases). This CDR3 comprises 15 residues. V dropped 0 bases and J dropped 5 bases, with 12 bases sitting between them. CDR1 is MGHRA and CDR2 is YSYEKL in the germline V gene.

The chain couples TRBV25-1 to TRBJ2-7; 14 bases are a match to TRBD2. This CDR3 contains 16 residues. Germline CDR1 and CDR2: MGHDK and SYGVNS. Losses at the gene ends were 2 bases for V and 6 bases for J; bases not matched to a gene: 6. The CDR3 loop reads CASSEAGTSGRTEQYF. The CDR3 DNA is TGTGCCAGCAGTGAAGCCGGGACTAGCGGGAGAACCGAGCAGTACTTC.

V and J are TRBV2 and TRBJ1-4, with D possibly matching TRBD1 (6 bases). This CDR3 comprises 14 residues. V was clipped by 7 bases and J by 7 bases, with 16 bases between them. CDR1 is SNHLY and CDR2 is FYNNEI in the germline V gene. CDR3 nucleotides: TGTGCCAGCACCAGACAGGTCTCAAGTGAAAAACTGTTTTTT. Translated, it gives CASTRQVSSEKLFF.

The CDR3 sequence is CASSLGTGGPYEQYF. The CDR3 region has the DNA TGCGCCAGCAGCTTAGGGACAGGGGGACCCTACGAGCAGTACTTC. The V and J genes are TRBV5-1 and TRBJ2-7, with TRBD1 matching 11 bases. The ends lost 2 bases at V and 2 bases at J; junction bases unmatched: 3. CDR3 length: 15 residues. The germline V gene has CDR1 SGHRS and CDR2 YFSETQ.

This clone has only a few counts. The chain is built from TRBV9 and TRBJ1-3; D is perhaps TRBD1 (5 bases). This CDR3 contains 16 residues. Germline loops: CDR1 SGDLS, CDR2 YYNGEE. Trimming shortened V by 0 bases and J by 0 bases, and 10 bases separated the two germline ends. The CDR3 coding sequence is TGTGCCAGCAGCGTAGGGGGCCTACTCTCTGGAAACACCATATATTTT. This codes for CASSVGGLLSGNTIYF.

The chain combines TRBV11-2 with TRBJ2-5, with D possibly being TRBD2 (5 bases). The CDR3 is 15 amino acids. V was trimmed by 6 bases and J by 4 bases, leaving 18 bases between them. The germline gives CDR1 SGHAT, CDR2 FQNNGV. The CDR3 here is CASSPQGGRGETQYF. DNA of the CDR3: TGTGCCAGCAGTCCCCAAGGTGGGAGAGGAGAGACCCAGTACTTC.

This clone was counted a few times. This chain joins TRBV5-1 and TRBJ2-1, with 14 nucleotides matching TRBD2. The CDR3 totals 17 residues. V lost 2 bases and J lost 7; bases outside the gene matches: 8. Per the germline V gene, CDR1 is SGHRS and CDR2 is YFSETQ. CDR3 sequence reads: CASSLLMTSGGANEQFF. CDR3 nucleotides: TGCGCCAGCAGCTTACTAATGACTAGCGGGGGGGCAAATGAGCAGTTCTTC.

This chain uses TRBV29-1 with TRBJ1-2, with D possibly TRBD1 on 6 matching bases. Trimming cost V 8 bases and J 0 bases, with 13 bases left between them. The CDR3 spans 13 residues. CDR1 is SQVTM, CDR2 ANQGSEA, per germline. The DNA of the CDR3 is TGCAGCTTTAGGGACACCCCTAACTATGGCTACACCTTC. This gives the protein CSFRDTPNYGYTF. Full variable domain (outside the CDR3, taken from reference TRBV29-1 and TRBJ1-2): SAVISQKPSRDICQRGTSLTIQCQVDSQVTMMFWYRQQPGQSLTLIATANQGSEATYESGFVIDKFPISRPNLTFSTLTVSNMSPEDSSIYLCSFRDTPNYGYTFGSGTRLTVV.